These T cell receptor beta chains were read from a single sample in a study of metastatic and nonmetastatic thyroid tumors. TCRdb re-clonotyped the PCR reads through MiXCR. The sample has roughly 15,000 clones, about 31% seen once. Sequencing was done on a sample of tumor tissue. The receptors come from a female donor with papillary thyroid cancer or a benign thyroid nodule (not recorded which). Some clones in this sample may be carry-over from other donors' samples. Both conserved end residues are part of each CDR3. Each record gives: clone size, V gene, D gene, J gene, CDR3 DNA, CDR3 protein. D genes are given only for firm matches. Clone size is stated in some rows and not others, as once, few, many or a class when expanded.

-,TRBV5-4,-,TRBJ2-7,TGTGCCACCCGACTACCAGGGGAAGGAAGCGAGCAGTACTTC,CATRLPGEGSEQYF
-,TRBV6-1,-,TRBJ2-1,TGTGCCAGCAGTCAAACCGGGACCTACAATGAGCAGTTCTTC,CASSQTGTYNEQFF
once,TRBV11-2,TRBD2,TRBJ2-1,TGTGCCAGCAGCTCGATAGCGGGAGGGCCTGGGGACAATGAGCAGTTCTTC,CASSSIAGGPGDNEQFF
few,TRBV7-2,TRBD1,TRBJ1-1,TGTGCCAGCAGCCCGGGACAGATTGTCACTGAAGCTTTCTTT,CASSPGQIVTEAFF
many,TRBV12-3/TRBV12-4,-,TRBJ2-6,TGTGCCAGCAGTCCAGGACTTCTCTACAGCTCTGGGGCCAACGTCCTGACTTTC,CASSPGLLYSSGANVLTF
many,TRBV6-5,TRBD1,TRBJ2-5,TGTGCCAGCAGTTACGGATACAGGGGTGGCGAGACCCAGTACTTC,CASSYGYRGGETQYF
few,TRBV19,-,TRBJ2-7,TGTGCCAGTAGTATGAGGTGGGCCTACGAGCAGTACTTC,CASSMRWAYEQYF
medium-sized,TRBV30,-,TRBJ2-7,TGTGCCTGGAGTCCCGGGACTTCCATCTCCTACGAGCAGTACTTC,CAWSPGTSISYEQYF
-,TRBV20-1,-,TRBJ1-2,TGCAGTGCTAGAGCGGTCGGGGGCGTGCGGGGCTACACCTTC,CSARAVGGVRGYTF
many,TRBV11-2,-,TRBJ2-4,TGTGCCAGCAGCTTACGTCACAGGGTGAGGGACATTCAGTACTTC,CASSLRHRVRDIQYF
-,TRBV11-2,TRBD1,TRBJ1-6,TGTGCCAGCAGCCCCGGACAGGGACTGAATTCACCCCTCCACTTT,CASSPGQGLNSPLHF
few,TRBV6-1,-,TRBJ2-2,TGTGCCAGCAGTGAGGTCACAGCCGGGGAGCTGTTTTTT,CASSEVTAGELFF
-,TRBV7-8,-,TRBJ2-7,TGTGCCAGCAGCTTAGTTCGGGGGAGCTACGAGCAGTACTTC,CASSLVRGSYEQYF
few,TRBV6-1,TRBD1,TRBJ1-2,TGTGCCATACAGGGGTCAGCTAACTATGGCTACACCTTC,CAIQGSANYGYTF
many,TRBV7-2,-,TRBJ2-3,TGTGCCAGCAGGACACCCGGGGGTCCTCCGGATACGCAGTATTTT,CASRTPGGPPDTQYF
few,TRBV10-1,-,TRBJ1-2,TGCGCCAGCGGCAGGGTTTCAAACTATGGCTACACCTTC,CASGRVSNYGYTF
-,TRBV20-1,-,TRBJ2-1,TGCAGTGGTGGGGCGGGTTACAATGAGCAGTTCTTC,CSGGAGYNEQFF
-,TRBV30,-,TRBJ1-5,TGTGCCTGGAGTTCAGCTAGCAATCAGCCCCAGCATTTT,CAWSSASNQPQHF
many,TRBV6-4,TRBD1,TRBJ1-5,TGTGCCAGCAGCTCGGACAGGGATAGCAATCAGCCCCAGCATTTT,CASSSDRDSNQPQHF
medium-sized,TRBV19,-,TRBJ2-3,TGTGCCAGTAGTGAGGCTAGCGCACGCGATACGCAGTATTTT,CASSEASARDTQYF
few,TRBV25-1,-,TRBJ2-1,TGTGCCAGCAGTGAAGGGGCCGAATCGGGTGAGCAGTTCTTC,CASSEGAESGEQFF
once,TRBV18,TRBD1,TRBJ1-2,TGTGCCAGCTCACAAACAGGGGGCGACTATGGCTACACCTTC,CASSQTGGDYGYTF
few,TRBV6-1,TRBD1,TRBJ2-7,TGTGCCAGCAGTGCCGGGACAGGGCGGTACGAGCAGTACTTC,CASSAGTGRYEQYF
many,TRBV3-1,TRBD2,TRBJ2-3,TGTGCCAGCAGCCTCCGGCGGGGGGCCCGAGATACGCAGTATTTT,CASSLRRGARDTQYF
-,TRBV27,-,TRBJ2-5,TGTGCCACCTCAGGAGTCGGGCCCCAAGAGACCCAGTACTTC,CATSGVGPQETQYF
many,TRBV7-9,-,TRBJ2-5,TGTGCCAGCAGCTGGCGGGGGGACAGTCAAGAGACCCAGTACTTC,CASSWRGDSQETQYF
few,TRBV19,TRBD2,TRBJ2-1,TGTGCCAGTAGTACGGGACTAGCGAACTACAATGAGCAGTTCTTC,CASSTGLANYNEQFF
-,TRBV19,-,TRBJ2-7,TGTGCCAGTAGCCCTGACCGGACCTACGAGCAGTACTTC,CASSPDRTYEQYF
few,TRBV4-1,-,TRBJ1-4,TGCGCCAGCAGCCAAGATAGAACAACTAATGAAAAACTGTTTTTT,CASSQDRTTNEKLFF
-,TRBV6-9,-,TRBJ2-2,TGTGCCAGCAGTTATGGAACCAGGGTGGACACCGGGGAGCTGTTTTTT,CASSYGTRVDTGELFF
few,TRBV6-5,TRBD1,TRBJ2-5,TGTGCCAGCAGTTACTCACCAACGGGACAGCATACCCAGTACTTC,CASSYSPTGQHTQYF
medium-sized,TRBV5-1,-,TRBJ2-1,TGCGCCAGCAGCCCGACAGGGAGGGGACATGAGCAGTTCTTC,CASSPTGRGHEQFF
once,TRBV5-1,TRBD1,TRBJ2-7,TGCGCCAGCAGCCGGGGGCCCAGACAGGGGAGAATCTACGAGCAGTACTTC,CASSRGPRQGRIYEQYF
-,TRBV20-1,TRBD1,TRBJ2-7,TGCAGTGCTATGAGGGGACAGGGGGTCTACGAGCAGTACTTC,CSAMRGQGVYEQYF
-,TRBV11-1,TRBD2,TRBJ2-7,TGTGCCAGCAGCTCGCGGACCGGGACTAGCGTTTACGAGCAGTACTTC,CASSSRTGTSVYEQYF
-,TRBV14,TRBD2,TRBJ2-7,TGTGCCAGCAGCGGCTGGACCCAGGGGACTAGCGGGAGAGGATACGAGCAGTACTTC,CASSGWTQGTSGRGYEQYF
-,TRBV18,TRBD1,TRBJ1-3,TGTGCCAGCTCAAGCGGACAGGGGACCTCTGGAAACACCATATATTTT,CASSSGQGTSGNTIYF
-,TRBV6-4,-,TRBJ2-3,TGTGCCAGCAGTGACACTAGCACAGATACGCAGTATTTT,CASSDTSTDTQYF
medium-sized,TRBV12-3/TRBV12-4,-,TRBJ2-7,TGTGCCAGCAGTTTTAGGTCACCCTACGAGCAGTACTTC,CASSFRSPYEQYF
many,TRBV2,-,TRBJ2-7,TGTGCCAGCAGAAACGCCTACGAGCAGTACTTC,CASRNAYEQYF
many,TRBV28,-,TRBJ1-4,TGTGCCAGCAGTTCGGACAGCATTAATGAAAAACTGTTTTTT,CASSSDSINEKLFF
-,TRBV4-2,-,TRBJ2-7,TGTGCCAGCAGCCAAGAGGCTGGTAGCAGGGTTCCCTACGAGCAGTACTTC,CASSQEAGSRVPYEQYF
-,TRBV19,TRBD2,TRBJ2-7,TGTGCCAGTAGTTTGGCCGGGACTAGTTCCTACGAGCAGTGCTTC,CASSLAGTSSYEQCF
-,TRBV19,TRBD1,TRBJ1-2,TGTGCCAGTAGTATAGATCATCGGACAGGGTACTATGGCTACACCTTC,CASSIDHRTGYYGYTF
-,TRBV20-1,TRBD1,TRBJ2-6,TGCAGTGCTAGTGAACCGGGACAGGAGATCTCTGGGGCCAACGTCCTGACTTTC,CSASEPGQEISGANVLTF
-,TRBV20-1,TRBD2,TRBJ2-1,TGCAGTGCGCGGACTAGCGGGAGGTATGAGCAGTTCTTC,CSARTSGRYEQFF
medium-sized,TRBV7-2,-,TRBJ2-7,TGTGCCAGCAGCGCCATCGGTAGGGGCGGCAGCTACGAGCAGTACTTC,CASSAIGRGGSYEQYF
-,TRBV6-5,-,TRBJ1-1,TGTGCCAGCAGTTACAACAGGAACACTGAAGCTTTCTTT,CASSYNRNTEAFF
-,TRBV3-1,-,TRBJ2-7,TGTGCCAGCAGCCAAGACACCTACGAGCAGTACTTC,CASSQDTYEQYF
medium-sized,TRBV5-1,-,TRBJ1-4,TGCGCCAGCAGCCGAACAGGGTCTTATAATGAAAAACTGTTTTTT,CASSRTGSYNEKLFF
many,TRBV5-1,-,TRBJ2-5,TGCGCCAGCAGCTGGGGCGACGAGACCCAGTACTTC,CASSWGDETQYF
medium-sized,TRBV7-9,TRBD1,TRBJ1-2,TGTGCCAGCAGCCCCTCGACAGGGGGCGTCTATGGCTACACCTTC,CASSPSTGGVYGYTF
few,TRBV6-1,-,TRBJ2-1,TGTGCCAGCAGGGGGCCAGAAGACAATGAGCAGTTCTTC,CASRGPEDNEQFF
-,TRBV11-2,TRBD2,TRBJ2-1,TGTGCCAGCAGCTTAGGAGGCGGGGGGGACAATGAGCAGTTCTTC,CASSLGGGGDNEQFF
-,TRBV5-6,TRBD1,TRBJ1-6,TGTGCCAGCAGCTTGGCGACAGGGTTGGATAATTCACCCCTCCACTTT,CASSLATGLDNSPLHF
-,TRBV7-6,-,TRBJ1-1,TGTGCCAGCAGCTCCATAATAGGACCGGGCTGGATGAACACTGAAGCTTTCTTT,CASSSIIGPGWMNTEAFF
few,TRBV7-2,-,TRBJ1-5,TGTGCCAGCAGCTTAGCGCTAAGGCAGCCCCAGCATTTT,CASSLALRQPQHF
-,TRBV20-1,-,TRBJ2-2,TGCAGTGCTAGAGATCTGACAGACCTGAACACCGGGGAGCTGTTTTTT,CSARDLTDLNTGELFF
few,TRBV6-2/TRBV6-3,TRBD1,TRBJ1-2,TGTGCCAGCAGTTTCATAGGGACAGGGATGGCCTATGGCTACACCTTC,CASSFIGTGMAYGYTF